Here is one T cell receptor beta chain with its context. The sample belongs to a study of blood T cell repertoires in COVID-19. Study in general: Researchers got acute and convalescent COVID-19 samples from the United States, Italy and Spain.

In the source study's methods: The authors estimated nucleated cell counts from reference gene primer amplification. Only in-frame clones appear in the TCRdb table, and some are missing; sequencing was by immunoSEQ multiplex PCR. Clone size and the V and J calls come from that table; the DNA yielded D and trimming. The table shows fewer than 300,000 clones, with roughly 90% occurring only once. Recruits, aged roughly 18 to 95 years, lived in approximately 26 US areas. The V and J ends lost 2 bases and 5 bases, in that order; junction bases with no gene match: 10. The V gene's germline CDR1 is MNHEY and CDR2 SVGEGT. This CDR3 comprises 17 residues.

V and J are TRBV6-2 or TRBV6-3 and TRBJ1-5; TRBD1 matches at 9 bases. The sequenced sample was PBMCs or T cells enriched from blood (not recorded which). The clonotype was recovered from a woman in her 30s who had recovered from COVID-19. The CDR3 DNA reads TGTGCCAGCAGTTACACCTCCGGGACAGGGAGTCATCAGCCCCAGCATTTT. Encoded protein: CASSYTSGTGSHQPQHF.